This T cell receptor beta chain appears in the sequencing data of a study of cytomegalovirus exposure and HLA in healthy donors. Study conclusions and caveats: 150 or so TCR beta chains were listed as cytomegalovirus-associated. Compared with the roughly 700-donor mean, an Asian-associated ancestry cluster reportedly had fewer N-insertions, according to a later analysis.

This CDR3 spans 14 amino acids. V was trimmed by 0 bases and J by 9 bases, leaving 12 bases between them. The germline V gene has CDR1 SGHDN and CDR2 FVKESK. In regard to this clone: No antigen is known for it.

PCR was performed using 60 Vbeta and 13 Jbeta primers. Only in-frame clones appear in the TCRdb table, and some are missing; sequencing was by immunoSEQ multiplex PCR. Recorded for this sample: 180,000 or so clones. This receptor was taken from a boy aged 5-17 years in good health and CMV-seronegative. J is TRBJ2-1 and V is TRBV14; no reliable D call. The sample taken for sequencing was PBMCs. The CDR3 region is CASSQEREVVEQFF. The CDR3 DNA follows: TGTGCCAGCAGCCAAGAGAGAGAGGTGGTTGAGCAGTTCTTC.